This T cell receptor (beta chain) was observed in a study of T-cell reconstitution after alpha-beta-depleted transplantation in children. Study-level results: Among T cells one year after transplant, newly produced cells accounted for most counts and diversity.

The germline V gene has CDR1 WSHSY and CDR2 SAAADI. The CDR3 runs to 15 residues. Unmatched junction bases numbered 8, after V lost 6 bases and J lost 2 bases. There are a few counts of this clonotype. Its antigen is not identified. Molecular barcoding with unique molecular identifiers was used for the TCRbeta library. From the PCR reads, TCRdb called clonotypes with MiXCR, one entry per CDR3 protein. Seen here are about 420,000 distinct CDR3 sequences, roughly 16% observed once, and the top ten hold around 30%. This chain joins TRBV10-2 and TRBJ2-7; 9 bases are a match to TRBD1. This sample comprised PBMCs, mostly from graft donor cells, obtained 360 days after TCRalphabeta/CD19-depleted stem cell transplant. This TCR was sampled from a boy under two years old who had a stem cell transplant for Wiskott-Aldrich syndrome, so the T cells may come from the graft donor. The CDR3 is CASRPGQGVTYEQYF. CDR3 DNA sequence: TGCGCCAGCAGACCGGGACAGGGTGTTACCTACGAGCAGTACTTC.